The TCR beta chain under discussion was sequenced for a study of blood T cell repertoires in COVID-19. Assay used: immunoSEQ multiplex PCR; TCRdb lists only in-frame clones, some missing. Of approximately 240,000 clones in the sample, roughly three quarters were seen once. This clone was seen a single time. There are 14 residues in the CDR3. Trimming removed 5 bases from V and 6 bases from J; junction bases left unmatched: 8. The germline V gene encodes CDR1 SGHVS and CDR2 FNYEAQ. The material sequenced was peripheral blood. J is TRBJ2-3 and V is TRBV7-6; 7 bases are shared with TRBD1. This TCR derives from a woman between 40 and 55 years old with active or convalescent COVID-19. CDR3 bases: TGTGCCAGCAGCGCCCTTGACAGGGCGGATACGCAGTATTTT. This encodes CASSALDRADTQYF.